This T cell receptor beta chain was identified during a study of blood T cell repertoires in COVID-19 (dated by TCRdb to 2019 to 2021). Regarding the research as a whole: For ImmuneRACE Cohort 3, a participant was defined as recovered based on two consecutive negative NP/OP PCR tests, clearance by a healthcare professional, or resolution of symptoms. The collaborator samples originated in the United States, Italy and Spain and spanned the acute and convalescent phases of COVID-19. The material from the prospective study consisted of cDNA or gDNA derived from T cells, B-cell-depleted T cells, or PBMCs. The dataset comprised deeply sampled blood TCRbeta repertoires from subjects exposed to, actively infected with, or recovered from COVID-19. The repertoires were made available in a free public database intended to serve as a resource for research on the immune response to SARS-CoV-2. The samples were drawn from the first 160 participants of the ongoing ImmuneRACE study and from more than 1,000 subjects provided by 6 global collaborators. The sample metadata nearly always contained a de-identified subject ID, COVID-19 status, age in years and sex. Where available, HLA class I and class II types were taken from metadata supplied by the sample provider and were not determined by assay-based typing. The research as a whole found: Clinical and demographic metadata were provided uncurated, with the amount varying by source and participant.

Participants in the prospective study were enrolled through a virtual design, were aged about 18 to 100 years, and lived in roughly 24 United States geographic areas. In the prospective study, participants were assigned to cohorts based on the clinical history participants reported in a screening survey and a study questionnaire. In the prospective study, mobile phlebotomists collected whole blood, serum and a nasopharyngeal or oropharyngeal swab from each participant. Additional blood draws and questionnaires over an approximately two-month period could optionally be provided by prospective study participants. Before DNA extraction, prospective study blood samples were shipped either frozen or at room temperature. TCRbeta CDR3 regions were amplified from genomic DNA by means of the immunoSEQ Assay, a bias-controlled multiplex PCR. In the paper's pipeline: Within the assay, amplification of reference gene primers was used to estimate how many nucleated cells each sample contained. To quantify the absolute abundance of each unique TCRbeta CDR3 rearrangement, sequence reads were collapsed and filtered. For each sample, productive Simpson clonality was calculated as the square root of Simpson's diversity index over productive rearrangements. TCRdb re-hosts the immuneACCESS table, in-frame sequences only. Its copies lack some clones; in the studies checked, an unresolved V gene accounts for under half of them, and the cause for the rest is not known. V and J calls and clone size are those listed in that table; D and trimming were worked out from the DNA. The sample includes over 110,000 clones, with over 70% observed a single time. Of the sample, roughly 3.8% is held by the ten largest clones.

Notes on this clone: Its specific antigen is unknown. Per-base qualities were not stored, and no clone one base away is much larger.

As encoded in the germline V gene, CDR1 is MNHEY while CDR2 is SVGAGI. Trimming takes 4 bases from V and 4 bases from J, and the germline ends sit 20 bases apart. Spanning cysteine to phenylalanine, the CDR3 consists of 16 amino acids. CDR3 DNA is the only sequence kept; it has 48 bases, read in frame from the first base. Sequenced: PBMCs or T cells enriched from blood (not recorded which). The clonotype originates from a man in his fifties or sixties in a cohort exposed to, infected with or recovered from COVID-19 (not recorded which). Recombination linked TRBV6-5 to TRBJ2-7; 6 matching bases give a weak D call of TRBD2. The nucleotide sequence reads as follows: TGTGCCAGCAGTTTCCCCCGAGGAGGGGTAGAGTACGAGCAGTACTTC. Translation gives CASSFPRGGVEYEQYF.